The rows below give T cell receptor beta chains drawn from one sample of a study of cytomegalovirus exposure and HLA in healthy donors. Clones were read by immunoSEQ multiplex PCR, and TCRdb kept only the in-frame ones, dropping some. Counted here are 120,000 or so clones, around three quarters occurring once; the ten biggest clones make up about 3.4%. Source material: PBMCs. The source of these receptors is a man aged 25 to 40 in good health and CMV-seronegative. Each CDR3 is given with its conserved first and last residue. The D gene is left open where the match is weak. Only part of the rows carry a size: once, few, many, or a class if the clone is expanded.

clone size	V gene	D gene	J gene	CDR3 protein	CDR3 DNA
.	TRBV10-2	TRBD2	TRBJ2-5	CASSEGFSGRGGGRRYF	TGCGCCAGCAGTGAGGGTTTCAGTGGTCGGGGGGGCGGGCGGCGGTACTTC
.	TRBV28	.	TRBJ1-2	CASSSGQNYGYTF	TGTGCCAGCAGCTCTGGACAGAACTATGGCTACACCTTC
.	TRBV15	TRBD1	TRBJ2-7	CATSSPGTANSYEQYF	TGTGCCACCAGCAGCCCCGGGACAGCAAATTCCTACGAGCAGTACTTC
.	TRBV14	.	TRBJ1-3	CASSQGGSGNTIYF	TGTGCCAGCAGCCAAGGCGGGTCAGGAAACACCATATATTTT
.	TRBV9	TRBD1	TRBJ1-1	CASSFLPGGMNTEAFF	TGTGCCAGCAGCTTCCTTCCAGGGGGTATGAACACTGAAGCTTTCTTT
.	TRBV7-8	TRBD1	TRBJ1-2	CASSWTGDGYTF	TGTGCCAGCAGCTGGACAGGAGATGGCTACACCTTC
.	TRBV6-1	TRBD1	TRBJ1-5	CASSEGGTGSWQPQHF	TGTGCCAGCAGTGAAGGGGGGACAGGGAGTTGGCAGCCCCAGCATTTT
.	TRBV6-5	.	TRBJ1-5	CASSYGQFGNQPQHF	TGTGCCAGCAGTTACGGACAATTTGGCAATCAGCCCCAGCATTTT
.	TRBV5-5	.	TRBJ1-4	CASSWGVSGEKLFF	TGTGCCAGCAGCTGGGGGGTATCTGGCGAAAAACTGTTTTTT
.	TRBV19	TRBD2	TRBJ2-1	CASDSGDSYNEQFF	TGTGCCAGTGATAGCGGGGACTCCTACAATGAGCAGTTCTTC
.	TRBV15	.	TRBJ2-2	CATSTYDTGELFF	TGTGCCACCAGCACTTATGACACCGGGGAGCTGTTTTTT
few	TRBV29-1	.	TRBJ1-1	CSVGSGTIIPEAFF	TGCAGCGTTGGATCGGGGACAATCATCCCTGAAGCTTTCTTT
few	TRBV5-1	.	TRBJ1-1	CASSYGGTEAFF	TGCGCCAGCAGCTACGGGGGAACTGAAGCTTTCTTT
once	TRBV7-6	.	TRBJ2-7	CASSLDGGKGQYF	TGTGCCAGCAGCTTAGATGGAGGGAAAGGGCAGTACTTC
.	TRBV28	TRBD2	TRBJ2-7	CASSLQASGLAGVYEQYF	TGTGCCAGCAGTTTACAGGCTAGTGGACTAGCGGGAGTCTACGAGCAGTACTTC
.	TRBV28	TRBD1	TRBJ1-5	CASTPGQGKGQPQHF	TGTGCCAGCACCCCGGGACAGGGGAAGGGTCAGCCCCAGCATTTT
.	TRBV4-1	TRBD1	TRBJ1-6	CASSQEGQPNSPLHF	TGCGCCAGCAGCCAAGAGGGACAGCCGAATTCACCCCTCCACTTT
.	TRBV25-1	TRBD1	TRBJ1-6	CASSEDRGANSPLHF	TGTGCCAGCAGTGAGGACAGGGGCGCCAATTCACCCCTCCACTTT
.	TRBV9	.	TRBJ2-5	CASSVKPSQETQYF	TGTGCCAGCAGCGTTAAACCTAGCCAAGAGACCCAGTACTTC
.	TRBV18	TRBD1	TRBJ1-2	CASSPIVLDRAALNYGYTF	TGTGCCAGCTCACCGATCGTTTTGGACAGGGCCGCTCTTAACTATGGCTACACCTTC
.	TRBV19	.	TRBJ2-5	CASSINHDWTALEYF	TGTGCCAGTAGTATAAATCACGATTGGACAGCGCTTGAGTACTTC
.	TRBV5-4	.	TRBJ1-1	CASSLMGSGRTEAFF	TGTGCCAGCAGCTTGATGGGCAGCGGGCGGACTGAAGCTTTCTTT
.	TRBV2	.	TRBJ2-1	CASVRDNEQFF	TGTGCCAGTGTCCGCGACAATGAGCAGTTCTTC
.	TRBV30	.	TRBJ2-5	CAWSGKQGRQRETQYF	TGTGCCTGGAGTGGGAAACAGGGTAGGCAGCGGGAGACCCAGTACTTC
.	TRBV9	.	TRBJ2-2	CASSRQPSTNTGELFF	TGTGCCAGCAGCCGCCAACCCAGTACGAACACCGGGGAGCTGTTTTTT
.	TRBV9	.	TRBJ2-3	CASSEAGTRSQITQYF	TGTGCCAGCAGCGAGGCCGGGACTCGATCACAGATCACGCAGTATTTT
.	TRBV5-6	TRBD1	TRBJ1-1	CASSSTGWTEAFF	TGTGCCAGCAGCTCGACAGGGTGGACTGAAGCTTTCTTT
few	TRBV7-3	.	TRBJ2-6	CASSLMAATGANVLTF	TGTGCCAGCAGCTTAATGGCAGCGACTGGGGCCAACGTCCTGACTTTC
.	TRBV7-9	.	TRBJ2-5	CSSSLHLETQYF	TGTTCCAGCAGTTTACATTTGGAGACCCAGTACTTC
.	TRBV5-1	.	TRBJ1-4	CASSIKTLATNEKLFF	TGCGCCAGCAGCATTAAGACACTTGCAACTAATGAAAAACTGTTTTTT
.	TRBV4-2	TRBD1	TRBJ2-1	CASSPGQGGFEQFF	TGTGCCAGCAGCCCCGGACAGGGGGGTTTTGAGCAGTTCTTC
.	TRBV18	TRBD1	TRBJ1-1	CASSQYRGNTEAFF	TGTGCCAGCTCACAGTACAGGGGGAACACTGAAGCTTTCTTT
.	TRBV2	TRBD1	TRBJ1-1	CASRVFPGQGIAEAFF	TGTGCCAGCAGAGTATTCCCGGGACAGGGAATCGCTGAAGCTTTCTTT
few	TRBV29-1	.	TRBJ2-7	CSVGRSTYEQYF	TGCAGCGTTGGTCGGAGCACCTACGAGCAGTACTTC
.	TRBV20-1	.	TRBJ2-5	CSARPQETQYF	TGCAGTGCTAGACCTCAAGAGACCCAGTACTTC
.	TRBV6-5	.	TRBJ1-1	CASSYLAENTEAFF	TGTGCCAGCAGTTACCTAGCGGAGAACACTGAAGCTTTCTTT
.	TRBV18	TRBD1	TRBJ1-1	CASSPLEGAHTEAFF	TGTGCCAGCTCACCGCTTGAGGGGGCGCACACTGAAGCTTTCTTT
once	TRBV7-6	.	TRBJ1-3	CASSLASGDVSGNTIYF	TGTGCCAGCAGCTTAGCTTCGGGGGACGTCTCTGGAAACACCATATATTTT
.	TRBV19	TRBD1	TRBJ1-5	CASSIEGGLLSPRHF	TGTGCCAGTAGTATCGAAGGGGGCCTCCTTAGTCCCCGGCATTTT
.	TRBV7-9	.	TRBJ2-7	CASRVEASYEQYF	TGTGCCAGCAGGGTCGAAGCTTCCTACGAGCAGTACTTC
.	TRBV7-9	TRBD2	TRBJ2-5	CASSPGGLAGDGETQYF	TGTGCCAGCAGCCCCGGGGGACTAGCGGGAGACGGAGAGACCCAGTACTTC
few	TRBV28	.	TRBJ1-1	CASIRDMNTEAFF	TGTGCCAGCATCCGGGACATGAACACTGAAGCTTTCTTT
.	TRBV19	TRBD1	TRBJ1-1	CASRPPGTANTEAFF	TGTGCCAGTAGGCCCCCCGGGACAGCAAACACTGAAGCTTTCTTT
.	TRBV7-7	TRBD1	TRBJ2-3	CASSLTGDTDTQYF	TGTGCCAGCAGCTTGACAGGGGACACAGATACGCAGTATTTT
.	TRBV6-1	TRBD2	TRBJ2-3	CASSVPAGVTDTQYF	TGTGCCAGCAGTGTCCCAGCGGGAGTTACAGATACGCAGTATTTT